This T cell receptor (beta chain) emerged from a study of T cell clones after liver transplantation (dated by TCRdb to about 2019). General notes on the study: The samples were obtained from ITN030ST, a randomized trial that attempted immunosuppression withdrawal within 2 years after liver transplantation. After a pre-transplant mixed lymphocyte reaction, TCRbeta sequencing was used to pinpoint donor-reactive T cell clones, which were subsequently tracked in post-transplant blood. Third party-reactive TCRbeta sequences were also identified from pre-transplant MLRs to serve as an antigen-independent comparator for donor-reactive sequences. Three of the eight recipients were HCV-positive; the others were transplanted for non-autoimmune, non-viral indications. No induction therapy was given to the subjects, and standard immunosuppression was administered until randomization at 12-24 months post-transplant. Tolerance was defined as complete immunosuppression withdrawal for at least one year with no rise in liver enzymes beyond twice the upper limit of normal. Blood samples were collected pre-transplant, pre-randomization before withdrawal, and post-randomization after either full withdrawal or failed withdrawal. The studied cohort comprised 8 liver transplant recipients, 3 classified as tolerant and 5 as non-tolerant. The full study reports these points: In a couple of subjects, low numbers of available donor cells limited the measurable donor-reactive repertoire. After accounting for repertoire turnover, donor-reactive detection was significantly reduced in 7 of 8 subjects for CD4 and 8 of 8 for CD8. Because of small, heterogeneous patient numbers and non-standardized post-transplant time points, the conclusions were only preliminary. Because no allograft tissue specimens were available, donor-reactive T cells may have migrated into the graft instead of being deleted. In 5 of 8 subjects, regardless of tolerance or HCV status, circulating donor-reactive CD4 TCRbeta sequences dropped significantly post-transplant. Donor-reactive sequences declined more than third party-reactive ones, suggesting partial antigen-specific deletion unrelated to withdrawal success.

Unstimulated PBMCs, after thawing, were stained for CD3, CD4 and CD8 and then FACS-sorted into CD3+CD4+ and CD3+CD8+ populations. All 8 studied subjects were randomized to immunosuppression withdrawal. The Qiagen DNeasy Blood and Tissue Kit was used for isolation of genomic DNA. This clone was picked up a small number of times. It lacks a known antigen. Base quality data are lacking; no much larger clone is found one base away. The CDR1 and CDR2 encoded by the germline V gene are MDHEN and SYDVKM. Cut back by 3 bases and 3 bases, the V and J ends lie 9 bases apart. Inclusive of the bounding cysteine and phenylalanine, the CDR3 is 14 residues long. Only the CDR3 part of the read is kept: 42 bases, read in frame from the first base. Using immunoSEQ, frozen genomic DNA was subjected to high-throughput TCRbeta CDR3 sequencing, a process that included PCR amplification, mapping, bias correction and internal controls. The authors processed their data as follows. Only productive rearrangements were retained, with each unique TCRbeta sequence defined by its CDR3 nucleotide sequence together with its V and J gene. For a sequence to be called donor-reactive, it needed a frequency of at least 0.01% and at least 5-fold expansion in CFSE-low cells compared with unstimulated pre-transplant cells. Minimum frequency thresholds were set for each subject on the basis of the unstimulated sample with the lowest template count, so that a detection power of at least 90% was ensured. Repertoire turnover was measured by Jensen-Shannon divergence between the top 1000 TCRbeta sequences post- and pre-transplant. Two-sided Fisher's exact tests were used to test for changes in how often donor-reactive sequences were detected. Held by TCRdb, this immuneACCESS table contains in-frame sequences only and omits some clones. Under half of the omission traces to an unresolved V gene where checked; the cause of the rest is unknown. V, J and clone size were drawn from that table, and D and trimming were deduced from the DNA. In this sample the table shows 15,000 to 20,000 clones, more than 75% of which occur a single time. Of the sample, around 40% falls within the top ten clones.

Recombination joined TRBV28 with TRBJ1-5; TRBD1 is a possible D gene, resting on 5 matching bases. The sample was CD8+ T cells from blood, taken around 50 months after liver transplant. The TCR was taken from a human patient who received a liver transplant. Because of the transplant, the T cells may be the graft donor's rather than the patient's own. The CDR3 protein is CASSFKGPNQPQHF. The sequenced DNA is TGTGCCAGCAGTTTCAAGGGACCCAATCAGCCCCAGCATTTT.